This TCR beta chain was identified during a study of blood T cells in healthy people across ages. The study, taken as a whole, reports: Estimates drawn from one million T cells were deemed to understate diversity.

Regarding this clonotype: Its matching antigen is unknown.

PCR was performed a second time for roughly 7 to 11 cycles using a sample-barcoded 5' primer and a J-beta primer mix. MiXCR, run by TCRdb on the 5' RACE reads, gives a single entry per CDR3 protein. The table includes some 550,000 distinct CDR3 sequences, 40% to 55% detected once. V lost 2 bases and J 6 bases, leaving 17 bases between the germline ends. CDR3 length: 15 residues. Looked up from germline, CDR1 is DFQATT and CDR2 is SNEGSKA (reference sequence). Each sample provided at least 6 micrograms of extracted total RNA. Sequenced input: blood. The chain couples TRBV20-1 to TRBJ2-1; D may be TRBD2 (7 bases). This TCR derives from a man older than 75 in good health. The CDR3 DNA reads TGCAGTGCTAGACCCGAGGGGGGGAGGTTCAATGAGCAGTTCTTC. Residues: CSARPEGGRFNEQFF.